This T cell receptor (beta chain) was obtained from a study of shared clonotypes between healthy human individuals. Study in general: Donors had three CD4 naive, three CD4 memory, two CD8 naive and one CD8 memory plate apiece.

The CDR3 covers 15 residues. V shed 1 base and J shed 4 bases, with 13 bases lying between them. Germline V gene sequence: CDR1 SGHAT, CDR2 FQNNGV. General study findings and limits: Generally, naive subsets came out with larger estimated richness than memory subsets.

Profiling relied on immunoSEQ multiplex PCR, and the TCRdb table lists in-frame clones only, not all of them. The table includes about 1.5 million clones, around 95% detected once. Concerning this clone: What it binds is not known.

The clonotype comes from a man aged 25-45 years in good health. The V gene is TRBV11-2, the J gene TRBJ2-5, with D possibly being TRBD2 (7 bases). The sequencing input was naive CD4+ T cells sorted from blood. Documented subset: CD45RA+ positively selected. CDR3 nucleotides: TGTGCCAGCAGCTTAGGGCAGGGGAGGGGAGAGACCCAGTACTTC. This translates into CASSLGQGRGETQYF.